This TCR beta chain was captured by sequencing in a study of T cells in Graves' hyperthyroidism and ophthalmopathy. This CDR3 contains 16 residues. Germline trimming cut 3 bases from V and 1 base from J; bases unmatched to any gene: 3. Germline CDR1 and CDR2: SGDLS and YYNGEE. TCR beta CDR3 region amplification was performed from RNA transcripts. During a first-round RT-PCR of the TCR CDR3, the HTBI primer set was used. One entry per CDR3 protein results from TCRdb running MiXCR on the multiplex PCR reads. The repertoire holds about 300,000 distinct CDR3 sequences, with approximately 18% as singletons. The sample holds a few counts of this clonotype.

The genes are TRBV9 and TRBJ2-5; 13 bases line up with TRBD2. The specimen was blood. This clonotype was obtained from a man between 50 and 59 years old with Graves' ophthalmopathy. The CDR3 reads CASSAGTSGIQETQYF. The DNA for the CDR3 is TGTGCCAGCAGCGCCGGGACTAGCGGGATCCAAGAGACCCAGTACTTC.